The 24 T cell receptor beta chains listed next were all sequenced from one sample in a study of cytomegalovirus exposure and HLA in healthy donors. The PCR had 60 Vbeta and 13 Jbeta primers. The data were produced by immunoSEQ multiplex PCR, yet TCRdb's version contains in-frame clones alone and is incomplete. The sample has about 130,000 clones; around 76% are singletons. The sample consisted of PBMCs. All receptors come from a woman between 55 and 75 years old in good health and CMV-seropositive.

V is TRBV6-5 and J is TRBJ1-1; TRBD1 is a possible D gene (5 bases). Germline CDR1 and CDR2: MNHEY and SVGAGI. Trimming took 4 bases from V and 2 from J, leaving 11 bases between them. The CDR3 contains 14 residues. The CDR3 sequence: CASSLQADNTEAFF. The CDR3 DNA reads TGTGCCAGCAGTTTACAGGCTGACAACACTGAAGCTTTCTTT.

The chain has TRBV11-2 and TRBJ1-1, with D hard to call. In germline, CDR1 is SGHAT, CDR2 FQNNGV. V was shortened by 7 bases and J by 4 bases, with 16 bases between the two germline ends. CDR3 length: 14 residues. The DNA of the CDR3 is TGTGCCAGCACCCCCAGCGGAGTTCCCACTGAAGCTTTCTTT. It encodes CASTPSGVPTEAFF.

The CDR3 sequence is CASSLDVGPQETQYF. In DNA, the CDR3 is TGCGCCAGCAGCTTGGATGTGGGGCCACAAGAGACCCAGTACTTC. This rearrangement joins TRBV5-1 to TRBJ2-5, with a weak D call TRBD1 (5 bases). Trimming shortened V by 0 bases and J by 2 bases, and 11 bases separated the two germline ends. CDR3 size: 15 residues. Germline V lookup: CDR1 SGHRS, CDR2 YFSETQ.

The V call is TRBV7-2, the J call TRBJ2-3; D ambiguous. Germline loops: CDR1 SGHTA, CDR2 FQGNSA. With 4 bases removed from V and 2 bases from J, the gap between germline ends came to 7 bases. The CDR3 sequence is 13 residues long. CDR3 amino acids: CASSSEVTDTQYF. The CDR3 DNA is TGTGCCAGCAGCTCAGAGGTCACAGATACGCAGTATTTT. Together with reference TRBV7-2 and TRBJ2-3, the CDR3 gives the full variable domain: GAGVSQSPSNKVTEKGKDVELRCDPISGHTALYWYRQSLGQGLEFLIYFQGNSAPDKSGLPSDRFSAERTGGSVSTLTIQRTQQEDSAVYLCASSSEVTDTQYFGPGTRLTVL.

The J gene is TRBJ2-2, the V gene TRBV4-3; a possible D gene is TRBD1 (5 bases). CDR3 length: 17 amino acids. Germline CDR1 is LGHNA and CDR2 is YSLEER. The V and J ends lost 0 bases and 6 bases respectively, with 17 bases between them. The CDR3, as DNA: TGCGCCAGCAGCCAAGATCTAGGAGACAGTTCTCCCGGGGAGCTGTTTTTT. Translation gives CASSQDLGDSSPGELFF.

The chain employs TRBV6-1 and TRBJ1-1; maybe TRBD1 (5 bases). V lost 8 bases, J lost 0 bases, and 13 bases lay in between. The CDR3 loop spans 14 amino acids. CDR1 is MNHNS, CDR2 SASEGT, per germline. The CDR3 bases are TGTGCCAGCGGAAGGGAGGGGTTGAACACTGAAGCTTTCTTT. Translation: CASGREGLNTEAFF.

The chain uses TRBV11-1 and TRBJ1-1; D call uncertain. Trimming shortened V by 5 bases and J by 1 base, and 14 bases separated the two germline ends. The CDR3 is 15 residues long. The V gene's germline CDR1 is SGHAT and CDR2 FQDESV (reference sequence). CDR3 nucleotide sequence: TGTGCCAGCAGCCCTCGGGTGTTGGCGAACACTGAAGCTTTCTTT. Translation gives CASSPRVLANTEAFF.

This clone was seen only a few times. The chain links TRBV7-2 to TRBJ2-7, with 7 nucleotides matching TRBD1. V lost 5 bases and J lost 2; bases outside the gene matches: 12. The CDR3 is 16 residues long. Germline loops: CDR1 SGHTA, CDR2 FQGNSA. The CDR3 sequence: CASSHSAGTVPYEQYF. CDR3 nucleotides: TGTGCCAGCAGCCACTCCGCCGGGACAGTACCCTACGAGCAGTACTTC.

This clone has only a few counts. This chain links TRBV7-9 with TRBJ1-2; D might be TRBD1 (6 bases). The V gene lost 5 bases and the J gene lost 4 bases, with 20 bases spanning the gap. Germline loops: CDR1 SEHNR, CDR2 FQNEAQ (reference sequence). CDR3 length: 16 amino acids. CDR3 sequence: CASSQRTATSGYGYTF. As DNA, the CDR3 is TGTGCCAGCAGCCAAAGGACAGCCACTTCTGGCTATGGCTACACCTTC.

This chain connects TRBV6-4 to TRBJ2-7; a possible D gene is TRBD1 (6 bases). This CDR3 is built from 12 residues. Germline loops: CDR1 MRHNA, CDR2 SNTAGT. The ends were cut back, 2 bases at V and 6 bases at J, with 8 bases in the middle. The DNA for the CDR3 is TGTGCCAGCAGTGACACAGGGAGCGAGCAGTACTTC. It is translated as CASSDTGSEQYF.

V gene TRBV6-6 combines with J gene TRBJ1-5; unclear D gene. CDR1 and CDR2 from the germline V gene are MNHNY and SVGAGI (reference sequence). Trimming removed 6 bases from V and 2 bases from J, with 14 bases in between. The CDR3 has 15 amino acids. CDR3 protein: CASRTTAEGNQPQHF. CDR3 in DNA: TGTGCCAGCAGAACGACGGCGGAGGGCAATCAGCCCCAGCATTTT.

The chain recombines TRBV7-3 with TRBJ2-5; perhaps TRBD2 as D (6 bases). The germline V gene encodes CDR1 SGHTA and CDR2 FQGTGA. This CDR3 comprises 14 residues. Trimming cost V 2 bases and J 0 bases, with 7 bases left between them. The CDR3 nucleotides read TGTGCCAGCAGCTTAGGGGGGTACCAAGAGACCCAGTACTTC. Translation: CASSLGGYQETQYF.

The chain is built from TRBV13 and TRBJ2-7; 9 positions agree with TRBD2. This CDR3 is 15 amino acids long. Trimming took 5 bases from V and 0 from J; bases not matched to a gene: 5. Germline V gene data show CDR1 as PRHDT and CDR2 as FYEKMQ (reference sequence). DNA for the CDR3: TGTGCCAGCAGCGCAACTAGCGGGCCCTCCTACGAGCAGTACTTC. Translation gives CASSATSGPSYEQYF.

The chain joins TRBV14 to TRBJ2-7, with a tentative D call TRBD2 (6 bases). Trimming took 4 bases from V and 5 from J, leaving 12 bases between them. Germline V CDR1 and CDR2: SGHDN, FVKESK. The length of the CDR3 is 13 residues. CDR3 sequence (DNA): TGTGCCAGCAGCCTTATGGCGGGAAACGAGCAGTACTTC. Amino acids: CASSLMAGNEQYF.

CDR3 loop: CASSRPGLDDEQYF. The CDR3 region has the DNA TGTGCCAGCAGCCGCCCGGGACTGGATGACGAGCAGTACTTC. The chain combines TRBV6-6 with TRBJ2-5; perhaps TRBD2 as D (6 bases). The J call may be wrong; the DNA end is better matched by TRBJ2-7. The germline gives CDR1 MNHNY, CDR2 SVGAGI (reference sequence). CDR3 size: 14 residues.

This clone was seen once. The rearrangement uses TRBV4-3 and TRBJ2-7; 7 positions match TRBD1. With 4 bases clipped from V and 2 bases from J, the junction kept 2 bases outside the gene matches. The CDR3 spans 13 residues. In germline, CDR1 is LGHNA, CDR2 YSLEER. As DNA, the CDR3 is TGCGCCAGCAGCCCGGACAGGACCTACGAGCAGTACTTC. Protein product: CASSPDRTYEQYF.

The chain carries TRBV19 and TRBJ2-1, with 10 bases lining up with TRBD2. CDR3 length equals 15 residues. Trimming removed 6 bases from V and 7 bases from J; junction bases left unmatched: 9. Germline V gene lookup returns CDR1 LNHDA and CDR2 SQIVND (reference sequence). The CDR3 reads CASRLAGPLGNEQFF. The CDR3 coding sequence is TGTGCCAGTAGACTAGCGGGGCCCCTAGGGAATGAGCAGTTCTTC.

This clone was counted once. This chain joins TRBV6-5 and TRBJ1-6; D not certain. The CDR3 length is 16 residues. V was trimmed by 0 bases and J by 7 bases, leaving 13 bases between them. Germline CDR1 reads MNHEY; CDR2 reads SVGAGI. The chain's CDR3 is CASSYSIHRMNSPLHF. The DNA of the CDR3 is TGTGCCAGCAGTTACTCGATTCACAGAATGAATTCACCCCTCCACTTT.

The V and J genes are TRBV12-5 and TRBJ1-5; the D is unclear. This CDR3 has 15 residues. V lost 6 bases and J lost 5, with 17 bases in between. From germline, CDR1 is LGHNT and CDR2 FRNRAP. CDR3 coding DNA: TGTGCTAGTGGAATTGGACTCCGGGAGGATCAGCCCCAGCATTTT. Residues: CASGIGLREDQPQHF.

V and J are TRBV5-8 and TRBJ2-5, with TRBD2 matching 13 bases. V was pared by 0 bases and J by 1 base, with 6 bases of the junction left unmatched. There are 18 residues in the CDR3. CDR1 and CDR2 (germline): SGHTS, YDEGEE. The CDR3 reads CASSLGSRLAGGQETQYF. The CDR3 nucleotides are TGTGCCAGCAGCTTGGGCTCCCGACTAGCGGGGGGCCAAGAGACCCAGTACTTC.

V gene TRBV15 combines with J gene TRBJ2-4, with 10 bases lining up with TRBD2. Germline V gene lookup returns CDR1 LNHNV and CDR2 YYDKDF (reference sequence). This CDR3 region has 19 residues. The V and J ends lost 1 base and 6 bases, in that order; junction bases with no gene match: 15. In nucleotides, the CDR3 is TGTGCCACCAGCAGAGCCGGCCTGACAGCGGGGGGGCGTGTAAACATTCAGTACTTC. Protein product: CATSRAGLTAGGRVNIQYF.

This clone was detected once. The chain carries TRBV25-1 and TRBJ2-7; 9 nucleotides agree with TRBD1. The ends lost 4 bases at V and 1 base at J; junction bases unmatched: 5. Germline V gives CDR1 MGHDK, CDR2 SYGVNS. The CDR3 consists of 15 residues. The CDR3 sequence is CASSVGTGLSYEQYF. The CDR3 DNA follows: TGTGCCAGCAGTGTCGGGACAGGGTTATCCTACGAGCAGTACTTC.

The CDR3 reads CASSQEGGGTEAFF. The CDR3 DNA reads as TGCGCCAGCAGCCAAGAAGGGGGGGGCACTGAAGCTTTCTTT. V gene TRBV4-1 combines with J gene TRBJ1-1; a possible D gene is TRBD1 (6 bases). The V and J ends lost 0 bases and 4 bases respectively, with 9 bases between them. Per germline, CDR1 MGHRA and CDR2 YSYEKL. CDR3 length: 14 residues.

The rearrangement uses TRBV9 and TRBJ2-3, with TRBD1 matching over 9 bases. Trimming removed 4 bases from V and 0 bases from J; junction bases left unmatched: 6. CDR3 length: 16 residues. Germline V gives CDR1 SGDLS, CDR2 YYNGEE. CDR3 in DNA: TGTGCCAGCAGCTCGACGGACAGGGGCAGCACAGATACGCAGTATTTT. This sequence encodes CASSSTDRGSTDTQYF.